One TCR beta chain is described in this entry. Each CDR3 protein gets one entry after TCRdb re-called the 5' RACE reads with MiXCR. The sample contains around 93,000 distinct CDR3 sequences, 10% to 15% of which appear only once. The data stem from a study of early T cells in non-severe SARS-CoV-2 infection. The CDR3 spans 13 residues. Germline CDR1 reads MNHNS; CDR2 reads SASEGT. Deletions cut 10 bases from V and 5 bases from J, with 15 bases between. The sequenced sample was whole blood, obtained at baseline. This receptor was obtained from an adult who was a healthcare worker with PCR-confirmed SARS-CoV-2 infection or an uninfected control (not recorded which). The rearrangement uses TRBV6-1 and TRBJ1-5; D is possibly TRBD1 (5 bases). Here the CDR3 reads CAIQIPGHQPQHF. The CDR3 region has the DNA TGTGCCATTCAAATACCGGGGCATCAGCCCCAGCATTTT.